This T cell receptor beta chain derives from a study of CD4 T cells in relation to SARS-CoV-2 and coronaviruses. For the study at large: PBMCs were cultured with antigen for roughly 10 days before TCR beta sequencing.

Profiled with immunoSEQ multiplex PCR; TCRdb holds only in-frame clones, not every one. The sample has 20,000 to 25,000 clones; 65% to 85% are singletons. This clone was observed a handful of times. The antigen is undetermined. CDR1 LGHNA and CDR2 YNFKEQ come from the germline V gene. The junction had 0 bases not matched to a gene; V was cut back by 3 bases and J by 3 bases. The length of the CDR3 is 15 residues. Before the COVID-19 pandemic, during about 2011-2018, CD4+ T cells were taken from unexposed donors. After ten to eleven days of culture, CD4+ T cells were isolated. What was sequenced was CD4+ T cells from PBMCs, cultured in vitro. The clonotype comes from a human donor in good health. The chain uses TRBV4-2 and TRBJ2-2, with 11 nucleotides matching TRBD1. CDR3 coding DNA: TGTGCCAGCAGCCAGGGACAGGGGGACACCGGGGAGCTGTTTTTT. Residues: CASSQGQGDTGELFF.